The T cell receptor (beta chain) under discussion was sequenced for a study of technical replicates of blood from a handful of donors. CDR1 is GTSNPN and CDR2 is SVGIG in the germline V gene (reference sequence). The CDR3 covers 13 residues. Trimming left V 4 bases short and J 4 bases short, with 11 bases between. Libraries were prepared by immunoSEQ multiplex PCR; TCRdb keeps only in-frame clonotypes and omits some of them. Altogether approximately 81,000 clones are present, around 96% being singletons, with the ten largest covering about 0.2%. The chain employs TRBV30 and TRBJ1-5; D is possibly TRBD1 (5 bases). The receptor's source is a human donor in good health. Sequencing was performed on T cells isolated from PBMCs. Here the CDR3 reads CAWTRDFNQPQHF. CDR3 sequence (DNA): TGTGCCTGGACCAGGGACTTTAATCAGCCCCAGCATTTT. Full variable domain (missing parts from reference TRBV30 and TRBJ1-5): SQTIHQWPATLVQPVGSPLSLECTVEGTSNPNLYWYRQAAGRGLQLLFYSVGIGQISSEVPQNLSASRPQDRQFILSSKKLLLSDSGFYLCAWTRDFNQPQHFGDGTRLSIL.